This T cell receptor (beta chain) emerged from a study of T cells after yellow fever vaccination. General study results and limits: Sorted repertoires could include abundant contaminating clonotypes from bulk cells.

From germline, CDR1 is SGHRS and CDR2 YFSETQ. J lost 2 bases, V lost 3 bases, and 3 bases had no gene match. The length of the CDR3 is 15 residues. They built TCR cDNA with 5'RACE template switching, a step that put in a universal primer site and UMIs. TCRdb fed the 5' RACE reads into MiXCR, producing one record per CDR3 protein. The table lists about 300,000 distinct CDR3 sequences, roughly 4.3% of them singletons. A remark on this clonotype: Its specificity is unknown.

The clonotype was recovered from a man between 18 and 35 years old who received the YFV17D yellow fever vaccine. The chain links TRBV5-1 to TRBJ2-5; 11 nucleotides match TRBD1. This specimen was PBMCs, taken 5 days after the yellow fever booster vaccination. CDR3 sequence reads: CASSSGTGGQETQYF. The CDR3 coding sequence is TGCGCCAGCAGCTCCGGGACAGGGGGACAAGAGACCCAGTACTTC.